This TCR beta chain originates from a study of human T cells and chemical hapten exposure. This clonotype was observed at least ten times. The CDR3 consists of 12 residues. The germline CDR1 and CDR2 sequences are SQVTM and ANQGSEA. V lost 3 bases and J lost 2, with 8 bases in between. Regarding time point: patch test 2, 6 weeks after DPC sensitization. Indicated treatment: therapeutic diphenylcyclopropenone sensitization with weekly scalp DPC. Donors were 18 to 70-year-old alopecia patients suitable for DPC. TCRdb reprocessed the RACE reads via MiXCR and lists one record per CDR3 protein. The sample yields 80,000 to 95,000 distinct CDR3 sequences, 9.5% to 11% seen once.

The sample here was whole blood, taken in connection with sensitization to the hapten diphenylcyclopropenone (DPC). The receptor was isolated from a middle-aged man with alopecia areata. Some clones in this sample may be carry-over from other donors' samples. The gene calls are TRBV29-1 and TRBJ2-7; D not certain. CDR3 protein: CSVEPDTYEQYV. CDR3 bases: TGCAGCGTTGAGCCGGATACCTACGAGCAGTACGTC.